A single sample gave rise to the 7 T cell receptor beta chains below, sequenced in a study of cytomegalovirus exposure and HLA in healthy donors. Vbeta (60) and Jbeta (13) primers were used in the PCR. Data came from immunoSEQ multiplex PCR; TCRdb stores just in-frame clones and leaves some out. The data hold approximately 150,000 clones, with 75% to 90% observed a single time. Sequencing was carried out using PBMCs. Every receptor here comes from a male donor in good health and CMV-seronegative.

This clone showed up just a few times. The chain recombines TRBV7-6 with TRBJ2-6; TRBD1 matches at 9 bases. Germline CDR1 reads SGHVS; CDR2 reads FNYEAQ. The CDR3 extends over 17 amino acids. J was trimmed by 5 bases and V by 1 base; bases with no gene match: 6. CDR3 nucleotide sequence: TGTGCCAGCAGCTTAGAACAGGGGGCGCAAAGGGCCAACGTCCTGACTTTC. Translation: CASSLEQGAQRANVLTF. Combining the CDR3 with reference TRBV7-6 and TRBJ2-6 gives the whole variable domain GAGVSQSPRYKVTKRGQDVALRCDPISGHVSLYWYRQALGQGPEFLTYFNYEAQQDKSGLPNDRFSAERPEGSISTLTIQRTEQRDSAMYRCASSLEQGAQRANVLTFGAGSRLTVL.

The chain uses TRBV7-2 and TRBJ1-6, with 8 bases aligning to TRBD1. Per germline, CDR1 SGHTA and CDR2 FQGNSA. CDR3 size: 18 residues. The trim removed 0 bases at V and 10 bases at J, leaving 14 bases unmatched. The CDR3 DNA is TGTGCCAGCAGCTTAGCGATGGTAGGACAGGGTCAAGGATCACCCCTCCACTTT. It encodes CASSLAMVGQGQGSPLHF.

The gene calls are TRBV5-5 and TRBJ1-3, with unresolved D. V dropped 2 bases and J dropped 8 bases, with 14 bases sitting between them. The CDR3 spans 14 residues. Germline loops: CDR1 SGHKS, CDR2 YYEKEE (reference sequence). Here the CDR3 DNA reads TGTGCCAGCAGCTTTGGGGAGCTGTGGGACACCATATATTTT. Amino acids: CASSFGELWDTIYF.

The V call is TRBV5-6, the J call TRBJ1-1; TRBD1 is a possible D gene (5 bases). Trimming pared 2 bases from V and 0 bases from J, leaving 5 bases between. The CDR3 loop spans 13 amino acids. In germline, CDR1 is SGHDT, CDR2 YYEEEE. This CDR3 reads CASSLGVNTEAFF. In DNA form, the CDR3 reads TGTGCCAGCAGCTTAGGGGTGAACACTGAAGCTTTCTTT.

CDR3 in DNA: TGTGCCAGCCGACCCGGGACACCCTACGAGCAGTACTTC. Translating it yields CASRPGTPYEQYF. The gene calls are TRBV6-1 and TRBJ2-7; weak D call: TRBD1 (6 bases). Germline values: CDR1 MNHNS, CDR2 SASEGT. With 8 bases removed from V and 2 bases from J, the gap between germline ends came to 13 bases. The CDR3 extends over 13 amino acids.

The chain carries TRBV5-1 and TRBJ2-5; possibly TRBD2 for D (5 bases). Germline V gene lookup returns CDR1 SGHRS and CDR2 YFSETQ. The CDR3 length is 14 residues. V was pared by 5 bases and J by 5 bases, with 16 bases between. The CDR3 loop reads CASRTSEGVETQYF. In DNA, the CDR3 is TGCGCCAGCAGGACGTCTGAGGGCGTGGAGACCCAGTACTTC. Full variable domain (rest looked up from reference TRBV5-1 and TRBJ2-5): KAGVTQTPRYLIKTRGQQVTLSCSPISGHRSVSWYQQTPGQGLQFLFEYFSETQRNKGNFPGRFSGRQFSNSRSEMNVSTLELGDSALYLCASRTSEGVETQYFGPGTRLLVL.

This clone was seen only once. CDR3 residues: CASSLEAGGSEKLFF. Written as DNA, the CDR3 is TGTGCCAGCAGCTTAGAAGCGGGGGGCAGTGAAAAACTGTTTTTT. This chain connects TRBV7-9 to TRBJ1-4, with D tentatively TRBD1 (6 bases). This CDR3 is built from 15 residues. V gave up 1 base and J gave up 7 bases, with 13 bases separating them. Germline CDR1 SEHNR, CDR2 FQNEAQ (reference sequence).